Below, 6 T cell receptor beta chains from the same sample are listed, as sequenced in a study of response to subunit inactivated influenza vaccine. In TCRdb, the RT-PCR reads were re-called with MiXCR into one record per CDR3 protein. The sample lists 550,000 to 650,000 distinct CDR3 sequences, 10% to 15% seen once, with more than 8.5% in the top ten. Sample: PBMCs from blood, taken on the day of vaccination. The origin of the receptors is a man aged 45-60 years who received an inactivated influenza vaccine.

V gene TRBV4-2 combines with J gene TRBJ2-1, with TRBD2 matching over 10 bases. The germline V gene has CDR1 LGHNA and CDR2 YNFKEQ. V shed 4 bases, J shed 5 bases, and the junction held 20 bases outside the gene matches. The CDR3 extends over 20 amino acids. Here the CDR3 reads CASSPGTVGIGTSADNEQFF. CDR3 nucleotide sequence: TGTGCCAGCAGCCCCGGGACCGTCGGCATCGGGACTAGCGCCGACAATGAGCAGTTCTTC.

V gene TRBV7-2 combines with J gene TRBJ2-4, with a weak D call TRBD2 (6 bases). Germline CDR1 reads SGHTA; CDR2 reads FQGNSA. The CDR3 spans 15 residues. Trimming took off 5 bases at V and 2 bases at J, with 13 bases between the two ends. DNA for the CDR3: TGTGCCAGCAGCCCGGGAGTCGGGTCCAAAAACATTCAGTACTTC. Translation: CASSPGVGSKNIQYF.

This chain links TRBV20-1 with TRBJ1-2, with 12 positions matching TRBD1. The trim removed 2 bases at V and 8 bases at J, leaving 9 bases unmatched. Germline V gives CDR1 DFQATT, CDR2 SNEGSKA (reference sequence). The CDR3 extends over 15 amino acids. The CDR3, as DNA: TGCAGTGCTAGAATGGTCGGGACAGGGGGCTCAGGCTACACCTTC. Its translation: CSARMVGTGGSGYTF.

The gene calls are TRBV7-2 and TRBJ2-3, with no clear D. The germline V and J ends were trimmed by 6 bases and 2 bases, with 18 bases remaining between them. The CDR3 consists of 16 residues. Germline assignment: CDR1 SGHTA and CDR2 FQGNSA. CDR3 nucleotides: TGTGCCAGCAGTTACAGTCGGGCCCTATCCACAGATACGCAGTATTTT. This translates into CASSYSRALSTDTQYF.

This clonotype has only a few counts. CDR3 loop: CASSLYLTDTQYF. The CDR3 DNA reads TGTGCCAGCAGTTTATATTTGACAGATACGCAGTATTTT. This chain uses TRBV27 with TRBJ2-3; D is undetermined. V was trimmed by 1 base and J by 3 bases, leaving 5 bases between them. The germline CDR1 and CDR2 sequences are MNHEY and SMNVEV (reference sequence). There are 13 residues in the CDR3.

Many counts were recorded for this clonotype. The chain combines TRBV29-1 with TRBJ2-1; 10 nucleotides agree with TRBD2. CDR3 length: 14 residues. The V gene's germline CDR1 is SQVTM and CDR2 ANQGSEA. For the CDR3, the DNA is TGCAGTATCACGGGACTAGCGTTGATCGGTGAGCAGTTCTTC. This sequence encodes CSITGLALIGEQFF.